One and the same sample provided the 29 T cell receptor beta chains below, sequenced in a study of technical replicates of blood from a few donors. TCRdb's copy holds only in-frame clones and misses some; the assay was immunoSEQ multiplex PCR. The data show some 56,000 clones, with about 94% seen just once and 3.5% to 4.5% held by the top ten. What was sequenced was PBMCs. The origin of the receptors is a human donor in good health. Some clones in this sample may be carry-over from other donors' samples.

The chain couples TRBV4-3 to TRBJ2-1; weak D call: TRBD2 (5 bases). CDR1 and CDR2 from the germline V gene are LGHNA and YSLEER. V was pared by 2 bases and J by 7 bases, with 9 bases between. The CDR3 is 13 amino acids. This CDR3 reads CASSQSPGNEQFF. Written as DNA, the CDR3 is TGCGCCAGCAGCCAAAGCCCGGGGAATGAGCAGTTCTTC.

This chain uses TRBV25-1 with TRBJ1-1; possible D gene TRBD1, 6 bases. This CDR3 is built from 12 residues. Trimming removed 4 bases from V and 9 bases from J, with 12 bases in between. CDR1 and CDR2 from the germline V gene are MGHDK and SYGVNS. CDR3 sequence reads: CASSVGGFKAFF. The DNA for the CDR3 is TGTGCCAGCAGTGTAGGGGGTTTTAAAGCTTTCTTT. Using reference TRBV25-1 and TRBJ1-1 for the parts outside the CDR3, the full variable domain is EADIYQTPRYLVIGTGKKITLECSQTMGHDKMYWYQQDPGMELHLIHYSYGVNSTEKGDLSSESTVSRIRTEHFPLTLESARPSHTSQYLCASSVGGFKAFFGQGTRLTVV.

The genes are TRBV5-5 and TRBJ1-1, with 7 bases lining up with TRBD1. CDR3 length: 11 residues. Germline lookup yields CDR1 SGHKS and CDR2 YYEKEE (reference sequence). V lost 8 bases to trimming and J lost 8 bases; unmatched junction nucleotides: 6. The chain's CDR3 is CARGGGQEAFF. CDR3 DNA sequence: TGTGCCAGGGGTGGGGGACAGGAAGCTTTCTTT.

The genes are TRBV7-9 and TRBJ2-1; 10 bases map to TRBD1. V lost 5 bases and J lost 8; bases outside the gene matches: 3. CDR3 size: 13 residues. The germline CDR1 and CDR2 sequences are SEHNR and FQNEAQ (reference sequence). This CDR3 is CASSRTGGHEQFF. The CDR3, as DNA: TGTGCCAGCAGCCGGACAGGGGGTCATGAGCAGTTCTTC.

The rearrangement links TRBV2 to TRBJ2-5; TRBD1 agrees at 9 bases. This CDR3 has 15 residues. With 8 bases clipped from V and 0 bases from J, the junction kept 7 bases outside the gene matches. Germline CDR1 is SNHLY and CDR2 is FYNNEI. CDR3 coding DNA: TGTGCCAGCGACCCCGGGACAGGGTACCAAGAGACCCAGTACTTC. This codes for CASDPGTGYQETQYF.

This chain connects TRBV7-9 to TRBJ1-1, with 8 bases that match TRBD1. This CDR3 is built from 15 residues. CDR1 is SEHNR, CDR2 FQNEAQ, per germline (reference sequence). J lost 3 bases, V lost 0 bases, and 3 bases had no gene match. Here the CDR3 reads CASSLASGGHTEAFF. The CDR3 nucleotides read TGTGCCAGCAGCTTAGCGTCAGGGGGCCACACTGAAGCTTTCTTT.

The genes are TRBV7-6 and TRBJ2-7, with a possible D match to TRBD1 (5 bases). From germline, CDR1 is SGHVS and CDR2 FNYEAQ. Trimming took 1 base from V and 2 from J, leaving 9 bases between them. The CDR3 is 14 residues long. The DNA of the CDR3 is TGTGCCAGCAGCTTAGAGGCAGGGACCTACGAGCAGTACTTC. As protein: CASSLEAGTYEQYF.

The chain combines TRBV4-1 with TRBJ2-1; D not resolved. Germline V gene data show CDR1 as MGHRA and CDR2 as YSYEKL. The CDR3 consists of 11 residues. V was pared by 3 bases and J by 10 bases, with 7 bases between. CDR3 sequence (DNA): TGCGCCAGCAGCCATTACGGGGAGCAGTTCTTC. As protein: CASSHYGEQFF.

The chain's CDR3 is CASRRGLAGTYEQYF. The DNA for the CDR3 is TGTGCCAGCAGGAGAGGACTAGCGGGGACCTACGAGCAGTACTTC. The chain carries TRBV2 and TRBJ2-7; 12 nucleotides line up with TRBD2. This CDR3 comprises 15 residues. V was clipped by 6 bases and J by 2 bases; unmatched bases: 5. Per germline, CDR1 SNHLY and CDR2 FYNNEI. Drawing the rest from reference TRBV2 and TRBJ2-7, the complete variable domain is EPEVTQTPSHQVTQMGQEVILRCVPISNHLYFYWYRQILGQKVEFLVSFYNNEISEKSEIFDDQFSVERPDGSNFTLKIRSTKLEDSAMYFCASRRGLAGTYEQYFGPGTRLTVT.

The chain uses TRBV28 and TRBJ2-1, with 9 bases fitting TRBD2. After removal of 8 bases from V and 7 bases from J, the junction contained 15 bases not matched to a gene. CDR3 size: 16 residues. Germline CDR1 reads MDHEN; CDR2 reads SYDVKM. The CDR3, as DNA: TGTGCCAGCTTGTTCAGCGGGGGGCGAGCGGGAAATGAGCAGTTCTTC. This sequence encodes CASLFSGGRAGNEQFF.

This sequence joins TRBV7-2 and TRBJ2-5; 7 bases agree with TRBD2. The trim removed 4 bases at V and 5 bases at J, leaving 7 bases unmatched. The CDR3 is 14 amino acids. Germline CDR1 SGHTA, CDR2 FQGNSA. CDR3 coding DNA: TGTGCCAGCAGCTCCCCAACTAGCGCTGAGACCCAGTACTTC. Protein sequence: CASSSPTSAETQYF.

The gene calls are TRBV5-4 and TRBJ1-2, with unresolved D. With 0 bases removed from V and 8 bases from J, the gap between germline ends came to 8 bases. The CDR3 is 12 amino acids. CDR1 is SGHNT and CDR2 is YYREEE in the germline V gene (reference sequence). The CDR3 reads CASSLEERGYTF. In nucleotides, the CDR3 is TGTGCCAGCAGCTTGGAGGAGAGGGGCTACACCTTC.

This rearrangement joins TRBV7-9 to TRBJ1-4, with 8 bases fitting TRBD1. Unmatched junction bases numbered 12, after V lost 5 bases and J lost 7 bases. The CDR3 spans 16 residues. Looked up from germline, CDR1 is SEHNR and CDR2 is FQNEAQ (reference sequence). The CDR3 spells CASSLGQGLTPEKLFF. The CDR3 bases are TGTGCCAGCAGCCTCGGACAGGGACTAACTCCTGAAAAACTGTTTTTT.

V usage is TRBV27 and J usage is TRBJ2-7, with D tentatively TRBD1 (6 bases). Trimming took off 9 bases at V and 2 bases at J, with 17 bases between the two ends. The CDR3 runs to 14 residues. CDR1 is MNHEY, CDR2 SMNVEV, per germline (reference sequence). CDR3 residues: CASTTVGAPYEQYF. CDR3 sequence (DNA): TGTGCCAGTACTACAGTGGGGGCCCCCTACGAGCAGTACTTC.

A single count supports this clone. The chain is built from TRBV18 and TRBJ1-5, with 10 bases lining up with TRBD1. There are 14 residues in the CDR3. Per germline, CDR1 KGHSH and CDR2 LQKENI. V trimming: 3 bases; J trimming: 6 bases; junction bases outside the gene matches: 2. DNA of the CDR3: TGTGCCAGCTCACCCGGACAGGGGGGTCAGCCCCAGCATTTT. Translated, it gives CASSPGQGGQPQHF.

The CDR3 DNA sequence: TGTGCCAGCAGCTTAGAAGGAGGAGGTTCCTACGAGCAGTACTTC. Its protein product is CASSLEGGGSYEQYF. The genes are TRBV13 and TRBJ2-7; weak D call: TRBD2 (5 bases). The CDR3 is made up of 15 amino acids. Deletions cut 1 base from V and 1 base from J, with 11 bases between. CDR1 is PRHDT, CDR2 FYEKMQ, per germline (reference sequence).

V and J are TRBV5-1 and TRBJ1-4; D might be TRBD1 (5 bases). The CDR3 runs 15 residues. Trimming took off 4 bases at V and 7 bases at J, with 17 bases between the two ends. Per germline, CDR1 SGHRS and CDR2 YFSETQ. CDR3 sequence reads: CASSLDPGGFEKLFF. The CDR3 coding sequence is TGCGCCAGCAGCCTAGACCCGGGGGGGTTTGAAAAACTGTTTTTT. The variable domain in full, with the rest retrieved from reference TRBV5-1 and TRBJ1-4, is KAGVTQTPRYLIKTRGQQVTLSCSPISGHRSVSWYQQTPGQGLQFLFEYFSETQRNKGNFPGRFSGRQFSNSRSEMNVSTLELGDSALYLCASSLDPGGFEKLFFGSGTQLSVL.

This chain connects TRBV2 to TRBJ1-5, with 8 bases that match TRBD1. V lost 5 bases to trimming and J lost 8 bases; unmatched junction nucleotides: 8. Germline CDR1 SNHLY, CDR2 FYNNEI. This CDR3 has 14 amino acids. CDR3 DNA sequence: TGTGCCAGCAGTCGAAGGACAGGGATTGAGCCCCAGCATTTT. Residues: CASSRRTGIEPQHF. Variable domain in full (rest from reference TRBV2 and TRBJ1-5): EPEVTQTPSHQVTQMGQEVILRCVPISNHLYFYWYRQILGQKVEFLVSFYNNEISEKSEIFDDQFSVERPDGSNFTLKIRSTKLEDSAMYFCASSRRTGIEPQHFGDGTRLSIL.

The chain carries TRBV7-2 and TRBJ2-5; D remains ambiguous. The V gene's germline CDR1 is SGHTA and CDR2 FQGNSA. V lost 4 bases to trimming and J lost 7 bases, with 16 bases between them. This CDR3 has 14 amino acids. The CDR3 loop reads CASSSLGLLGTQYF. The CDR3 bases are TGTGCCAGCAGCTCCCTTGGCCTCCTTGGGACCCAGTACTTC.

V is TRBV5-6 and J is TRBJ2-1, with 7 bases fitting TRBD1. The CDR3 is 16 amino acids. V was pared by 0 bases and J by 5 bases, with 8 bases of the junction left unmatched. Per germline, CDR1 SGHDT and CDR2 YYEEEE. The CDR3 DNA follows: TGTGCCAGCAGCTTGGTGTGGCGCAGGGGGAACAATGAGCAGTTCTTC. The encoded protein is CASSLVWRRGNNEQFF.

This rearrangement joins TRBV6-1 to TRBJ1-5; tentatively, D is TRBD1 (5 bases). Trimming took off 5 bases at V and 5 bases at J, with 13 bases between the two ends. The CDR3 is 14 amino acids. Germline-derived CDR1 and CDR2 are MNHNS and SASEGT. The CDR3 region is CASSSRERDQPQHF. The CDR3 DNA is TGTGCCAGCAGTAGCAGGGAACGGGATCAGCCCCAGCATTTT.

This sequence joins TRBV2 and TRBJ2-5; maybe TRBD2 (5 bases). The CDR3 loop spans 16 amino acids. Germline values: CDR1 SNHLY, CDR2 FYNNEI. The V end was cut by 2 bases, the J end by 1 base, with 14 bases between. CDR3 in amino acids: CASSEIWPSPQETQYF. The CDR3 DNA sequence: TGTGCCAGCAGTGAAATTTGGCCTAGCCCCCAAGAGACCCAGTACTTC.

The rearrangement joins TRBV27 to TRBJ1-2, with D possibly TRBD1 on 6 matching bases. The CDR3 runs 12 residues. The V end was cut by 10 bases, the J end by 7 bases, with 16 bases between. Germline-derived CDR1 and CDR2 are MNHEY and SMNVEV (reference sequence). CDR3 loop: CATAGGAFGYTF. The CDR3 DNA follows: TGTGCCACGGCCGGGGGGGCGTTTGGCTACACCTTC.

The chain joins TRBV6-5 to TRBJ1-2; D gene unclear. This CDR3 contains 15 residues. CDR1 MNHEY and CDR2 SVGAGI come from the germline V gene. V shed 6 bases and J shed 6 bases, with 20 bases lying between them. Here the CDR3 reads CASSFLTGRSDGYTF. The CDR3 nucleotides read TGTGCCAGCAGCTTCCTTACGGGGAGGTCGGATGGCTACACCTTC.

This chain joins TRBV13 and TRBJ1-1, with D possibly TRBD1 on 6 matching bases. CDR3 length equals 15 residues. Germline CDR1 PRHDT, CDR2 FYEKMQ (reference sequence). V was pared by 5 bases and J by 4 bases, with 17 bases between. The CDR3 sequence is CASSLRGGGGTEAFF. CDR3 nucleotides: TGTGCCAGCAGCCTCCGGGGGGGAGGGGGCACTGAAGCTTTCTTT. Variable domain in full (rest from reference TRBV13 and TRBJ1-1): AAGVIQSPRHLIKEKRETATLKCYPIPRHDTVYWYQQGPGQDPQFLISFYEKMQSDKGSIPDRFSAQQFSDYHSELNMSSLELGDSALYFCASSLRGGGGTEAFFGQGTRLTVV.

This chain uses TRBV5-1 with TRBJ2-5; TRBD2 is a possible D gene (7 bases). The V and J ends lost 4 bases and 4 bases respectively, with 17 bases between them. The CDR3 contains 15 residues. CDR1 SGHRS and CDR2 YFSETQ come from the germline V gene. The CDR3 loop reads CASSGGLSGSETQYF. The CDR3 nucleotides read TGCGCCAGCAGCGGGGGGCTTAGCGGGTCAGAGACCCAGTACTTC. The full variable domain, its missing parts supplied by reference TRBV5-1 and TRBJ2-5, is KAGVTQTPRYLIKTRGQQVTLSCSPISGHRSVSWYQQTPGQGLQFLFEYFSETQRNKGNFPGRFSGRQFSNSRSEMNVSTLELGDSALYLCASSGGLSGSETQYFGPGTRLLVL.

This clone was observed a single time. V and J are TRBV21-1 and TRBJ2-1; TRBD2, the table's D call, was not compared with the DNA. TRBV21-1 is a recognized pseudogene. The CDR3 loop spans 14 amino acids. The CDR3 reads CASPSGVSYNEQFF. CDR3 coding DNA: TGTGCCAGTCCAAGCGGGGTGTCCTACAATGAGCAGTTCTTC.

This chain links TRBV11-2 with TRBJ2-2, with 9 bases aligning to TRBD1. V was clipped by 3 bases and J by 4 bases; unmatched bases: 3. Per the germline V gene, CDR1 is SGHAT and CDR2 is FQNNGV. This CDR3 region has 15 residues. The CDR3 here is CASSFGQGPTGELFF. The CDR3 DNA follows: TGTGCCAGCAGCTTTGGACAGGGGCCCACCGGGGAGCTGTTTTTT.

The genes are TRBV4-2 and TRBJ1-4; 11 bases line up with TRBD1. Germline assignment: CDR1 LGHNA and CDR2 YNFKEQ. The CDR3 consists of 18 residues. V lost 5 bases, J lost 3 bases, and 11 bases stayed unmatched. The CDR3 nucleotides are TGTGCCAGCAGCAAGGGTGGACAGGGGGCCGTGTCTAATGAAAAACTGTTTTTT. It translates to CASSKGGQGAVSNEKLFF.